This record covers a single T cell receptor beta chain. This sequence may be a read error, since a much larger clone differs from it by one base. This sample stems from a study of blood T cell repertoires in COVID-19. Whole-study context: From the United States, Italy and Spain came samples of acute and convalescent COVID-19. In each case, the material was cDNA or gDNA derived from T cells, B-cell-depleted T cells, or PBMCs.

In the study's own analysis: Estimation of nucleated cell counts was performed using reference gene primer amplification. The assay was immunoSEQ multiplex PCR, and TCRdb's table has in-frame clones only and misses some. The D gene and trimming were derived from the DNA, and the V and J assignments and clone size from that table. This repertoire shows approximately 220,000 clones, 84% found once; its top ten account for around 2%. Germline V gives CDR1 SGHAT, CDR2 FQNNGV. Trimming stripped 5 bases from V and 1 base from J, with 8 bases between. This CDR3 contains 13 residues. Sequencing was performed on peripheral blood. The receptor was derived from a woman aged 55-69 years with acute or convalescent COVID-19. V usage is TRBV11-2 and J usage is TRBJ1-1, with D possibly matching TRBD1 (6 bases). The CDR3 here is CASSMTGNTEAFF. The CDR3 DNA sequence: TGTGCCAGCAGCATGACAGGGAACACTGAAGCTTTCTTT.